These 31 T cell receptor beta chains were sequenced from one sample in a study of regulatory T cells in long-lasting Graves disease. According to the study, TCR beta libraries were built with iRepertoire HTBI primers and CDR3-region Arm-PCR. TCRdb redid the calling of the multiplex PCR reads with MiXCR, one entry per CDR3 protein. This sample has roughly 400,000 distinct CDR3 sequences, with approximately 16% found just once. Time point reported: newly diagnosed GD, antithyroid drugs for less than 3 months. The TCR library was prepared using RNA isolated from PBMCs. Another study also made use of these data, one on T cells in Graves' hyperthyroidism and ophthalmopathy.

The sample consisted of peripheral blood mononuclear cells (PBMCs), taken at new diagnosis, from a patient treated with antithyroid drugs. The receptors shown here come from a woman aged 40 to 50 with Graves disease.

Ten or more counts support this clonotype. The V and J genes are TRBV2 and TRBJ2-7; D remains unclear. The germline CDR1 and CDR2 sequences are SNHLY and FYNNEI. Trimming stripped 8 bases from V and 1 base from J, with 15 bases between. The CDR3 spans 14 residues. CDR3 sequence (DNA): TGTGCCAGCGCTGCGTATACAGCGTCCTACGAGCAGTACTTC. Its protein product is CASAAYTASYEQYF. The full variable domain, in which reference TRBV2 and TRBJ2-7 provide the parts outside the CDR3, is EPEVTQTPSHQVTQMGQEVILRCVPISNHLYFYWYRQILGQKVEFLVSFYNNEISEKSEIFDDQFSVERPDGSNFTLKIRSTKLEDSAMYFCASAAYTASYEQYFGPGTRLTVT.

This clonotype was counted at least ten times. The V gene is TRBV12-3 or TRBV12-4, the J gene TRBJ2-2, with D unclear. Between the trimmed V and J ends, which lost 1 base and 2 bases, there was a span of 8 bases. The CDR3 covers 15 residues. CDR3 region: CASSLGQVNTGELFF. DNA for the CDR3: TGTGCCAGCAGTTTAGGACAAGTCAACACCGGGGAGCTGTTTTTT.

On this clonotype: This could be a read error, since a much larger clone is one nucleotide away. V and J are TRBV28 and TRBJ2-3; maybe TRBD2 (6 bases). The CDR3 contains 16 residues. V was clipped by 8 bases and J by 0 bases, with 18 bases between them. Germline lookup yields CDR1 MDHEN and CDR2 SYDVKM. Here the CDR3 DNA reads TGTGCCAGCGCCGGGAGTAGCGGCTATAGCACAGATACGCAGTATTTT. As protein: CASAGSSGYSTDTQYF.

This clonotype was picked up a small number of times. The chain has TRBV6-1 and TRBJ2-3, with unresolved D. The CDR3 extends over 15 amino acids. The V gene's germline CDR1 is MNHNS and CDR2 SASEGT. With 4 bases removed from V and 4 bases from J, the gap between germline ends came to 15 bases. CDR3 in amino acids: CASSGAELGADTQYF. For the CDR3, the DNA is TGTGCCAGCAGTGGGGCGGAGTTAGGCGCAGATACGCAGTATTTT.

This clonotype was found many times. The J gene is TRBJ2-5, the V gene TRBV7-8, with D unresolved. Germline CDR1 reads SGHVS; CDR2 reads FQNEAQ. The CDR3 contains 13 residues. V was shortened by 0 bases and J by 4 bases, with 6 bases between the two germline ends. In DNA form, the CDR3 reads TGTGCCAGCAGCTTAGCAACCGGAGAGACCCAGTACTTC. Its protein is CASSLATGETQYF. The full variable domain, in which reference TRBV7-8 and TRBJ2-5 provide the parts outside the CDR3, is GAGVSQSPRYKVAKRGQDVALRCDPISGHVSLFWYQQALGQGPEFLTYFQNEAQLDKSGLPSDRFFAERPEGSVSTLKIQRTQQEDSAVYLCASSLATGETQYFGPGTRLLVL.

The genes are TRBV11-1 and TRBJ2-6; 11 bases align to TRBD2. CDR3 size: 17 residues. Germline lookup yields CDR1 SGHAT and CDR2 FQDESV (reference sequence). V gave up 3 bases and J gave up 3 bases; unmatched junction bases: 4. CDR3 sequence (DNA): TGTGCCAGCAGCTTGACCCTAGCGGGAGGTGGGGCCAACGTCCTGACTTTC. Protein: CASSLTLAGGGANVLTF.

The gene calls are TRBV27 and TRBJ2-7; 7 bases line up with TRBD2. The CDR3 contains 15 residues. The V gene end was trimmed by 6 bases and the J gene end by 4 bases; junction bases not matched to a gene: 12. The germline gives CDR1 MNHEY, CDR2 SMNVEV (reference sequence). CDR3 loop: CASRNTDGLVYEQYF. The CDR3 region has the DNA TGTGCCAGCAGGAATACCGATGGACTAGTTTACGAGCAGTACTTC.

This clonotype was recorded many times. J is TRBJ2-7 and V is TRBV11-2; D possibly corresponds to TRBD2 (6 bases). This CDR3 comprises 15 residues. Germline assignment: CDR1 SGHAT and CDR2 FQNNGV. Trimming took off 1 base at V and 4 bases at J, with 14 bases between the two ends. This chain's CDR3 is CASSLVAVAGYEQYF. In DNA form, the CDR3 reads TGTGCCAGCAGCTTAGTAGCAGTGGCGGGATACGAGCAGTACTTC.

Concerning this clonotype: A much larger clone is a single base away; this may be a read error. The DNA for the CDR3 is TGTGTCAGCAGCTTAGCACAGGAAGATGAAGCTTTCTTT. Translating gives CVSSLAQEDEAFF. This rearrangement joins TRBV13 to TRBJ1-1; D might be TRBD1 (5 bases). CDR3 length: 13 amino acids. Per the germline V gene, CDR1 is PRHDT and CDR2 is FYEKMQ (reference sequence).

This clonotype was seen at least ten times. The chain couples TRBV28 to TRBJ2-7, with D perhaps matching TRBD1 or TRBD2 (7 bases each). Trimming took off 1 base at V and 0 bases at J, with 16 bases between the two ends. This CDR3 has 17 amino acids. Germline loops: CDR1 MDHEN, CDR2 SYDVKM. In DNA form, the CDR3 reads TGTGCCAGCAGTTTATTAGTGGGGGGGACAGACTCCTACGAGCAGTACTTC. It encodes CASSLLVGGTDSYEQYF.

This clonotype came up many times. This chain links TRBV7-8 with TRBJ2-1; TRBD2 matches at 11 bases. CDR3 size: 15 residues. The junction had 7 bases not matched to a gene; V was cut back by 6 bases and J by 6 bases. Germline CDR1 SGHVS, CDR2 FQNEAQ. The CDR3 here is CASRSPSGRTNEQFF. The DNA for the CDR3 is TGTGCCAGCAGAAGCCCTAGCGGGAGGACCAATGAGCAGTTCTTC.

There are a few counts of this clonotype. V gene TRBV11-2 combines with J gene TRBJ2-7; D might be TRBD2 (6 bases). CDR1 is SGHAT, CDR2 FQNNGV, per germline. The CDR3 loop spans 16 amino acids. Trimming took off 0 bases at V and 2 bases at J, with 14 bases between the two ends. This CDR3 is CASSLEVAEVPYEQYF. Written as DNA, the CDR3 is TGTGCCAGCAGCTTAGAGGTAGCGGAAGTTCCCTACGAGCAGTACTTC.

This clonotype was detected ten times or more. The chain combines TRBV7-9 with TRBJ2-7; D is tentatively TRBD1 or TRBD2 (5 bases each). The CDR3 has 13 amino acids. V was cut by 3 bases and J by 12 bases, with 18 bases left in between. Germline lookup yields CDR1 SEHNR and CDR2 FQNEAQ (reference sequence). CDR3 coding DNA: TGTGCCAGCAGCTTTACGGGACCGGAAAGCCTGTACTTC. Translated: CASSFTGPESLYF.

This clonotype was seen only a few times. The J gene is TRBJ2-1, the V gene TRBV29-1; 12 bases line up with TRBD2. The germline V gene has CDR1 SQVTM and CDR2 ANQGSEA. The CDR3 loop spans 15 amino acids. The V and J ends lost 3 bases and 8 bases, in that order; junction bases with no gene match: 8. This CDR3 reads CSVEGLAGGPDEQFF. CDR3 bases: TGCAGCGTTGAGGGGCTAGCGGGAGGGCCCGATGAGCAGTTCTTC.

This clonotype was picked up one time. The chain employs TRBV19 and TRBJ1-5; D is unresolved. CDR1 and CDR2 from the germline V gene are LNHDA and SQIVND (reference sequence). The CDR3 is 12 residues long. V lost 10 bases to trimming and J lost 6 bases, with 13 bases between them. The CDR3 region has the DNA TGTGCCACCTCAGGTGGAGCTCAGCCCCAGCATTTT. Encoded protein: CATSGGAQPQHF.

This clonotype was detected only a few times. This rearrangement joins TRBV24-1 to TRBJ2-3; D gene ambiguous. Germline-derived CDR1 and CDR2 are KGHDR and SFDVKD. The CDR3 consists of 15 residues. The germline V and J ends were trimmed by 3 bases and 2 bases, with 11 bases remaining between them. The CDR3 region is CATSDLSDLTDTQYF. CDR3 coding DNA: TGTGCCACCAGTGATCTCTCTGACCTCACAGATACGCAGTATTTT.

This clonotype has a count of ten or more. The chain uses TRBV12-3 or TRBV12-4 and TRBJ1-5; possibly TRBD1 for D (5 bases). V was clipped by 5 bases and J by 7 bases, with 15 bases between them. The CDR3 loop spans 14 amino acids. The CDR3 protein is CASSAVGHVQPQHF. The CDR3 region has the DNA TGTGCCAGCAGTGCGGTCGGACACGTCCAGCCCCAGCATTTT.

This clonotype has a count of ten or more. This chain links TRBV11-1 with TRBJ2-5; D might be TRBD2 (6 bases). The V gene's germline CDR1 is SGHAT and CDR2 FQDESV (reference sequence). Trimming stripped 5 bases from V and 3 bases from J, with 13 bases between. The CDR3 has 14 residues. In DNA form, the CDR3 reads TGTGCCAGCAGCAATCCGGGAGAAAAAGAGACCCAGTACTTC. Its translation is CASSNPGEKETQYF.

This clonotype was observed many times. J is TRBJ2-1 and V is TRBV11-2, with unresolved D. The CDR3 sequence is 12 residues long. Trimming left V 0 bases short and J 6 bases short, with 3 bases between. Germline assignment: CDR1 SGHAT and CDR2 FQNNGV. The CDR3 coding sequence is TGTGCCAGCAGCTTAGACCCCAATGAGCAGTTCTTC. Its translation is CASSLDPNEQFF.

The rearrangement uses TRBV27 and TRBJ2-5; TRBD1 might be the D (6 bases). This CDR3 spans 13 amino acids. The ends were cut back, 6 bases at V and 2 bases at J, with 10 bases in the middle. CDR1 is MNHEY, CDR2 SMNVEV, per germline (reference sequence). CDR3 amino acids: CASRTGEQETQYF. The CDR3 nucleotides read TGTGCCAGCAGGACAGGAGAACAAGAGACCCAGTACTTC.

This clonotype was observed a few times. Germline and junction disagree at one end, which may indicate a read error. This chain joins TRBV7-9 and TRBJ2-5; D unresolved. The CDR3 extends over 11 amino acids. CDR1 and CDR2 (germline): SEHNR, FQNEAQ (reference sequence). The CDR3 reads CAAADQEAQYF. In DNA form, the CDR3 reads TGTGCGGCGGCGGACCAAGAGGCCCAGTACTTC. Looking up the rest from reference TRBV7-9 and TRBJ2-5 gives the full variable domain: DTGVSQNPRHKITKRGQNVTFRCDPISEHNRLYWYRQTLGQGPEFLTYFQNEAQLEKSRLLSDRFSAERPKGSFSTLEIQRTEQGDSAMYLCAAADQEAQYFGPGTRLLVL.

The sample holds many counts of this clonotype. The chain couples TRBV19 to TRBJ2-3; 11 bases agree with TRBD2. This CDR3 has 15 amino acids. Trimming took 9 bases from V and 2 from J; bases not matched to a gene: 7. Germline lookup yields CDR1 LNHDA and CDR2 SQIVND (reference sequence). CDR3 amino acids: CASQTTSGTTDTQYF. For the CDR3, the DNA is TGTGCCAGCCAAACGACTAGCGGGACCACAGATACGCAGTATTTT.

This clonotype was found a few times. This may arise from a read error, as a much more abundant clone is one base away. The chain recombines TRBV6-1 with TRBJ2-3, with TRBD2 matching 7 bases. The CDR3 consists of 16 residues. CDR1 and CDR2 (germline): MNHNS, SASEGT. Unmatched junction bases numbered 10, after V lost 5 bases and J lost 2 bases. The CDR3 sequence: CASSPPRGEYTDTQYF. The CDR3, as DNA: TGTGCCAGCAGTCCCCCACGGGGGGAATACACAGATACGCAGTATTTT.

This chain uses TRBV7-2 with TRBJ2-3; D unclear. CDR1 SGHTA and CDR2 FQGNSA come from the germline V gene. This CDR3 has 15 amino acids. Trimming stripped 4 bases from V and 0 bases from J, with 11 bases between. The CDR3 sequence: CASSSRTLSTDTQYF. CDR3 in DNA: TGTGCCAGCAGCTCCCGGACCCTCAGCACAGATACGCAGTATTTT. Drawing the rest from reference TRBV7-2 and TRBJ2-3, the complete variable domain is GAGVSQSPSNKVTEKGKDVELRCDPISGHTALYWYRQSLGQGLEFLIYFQGNSAPDKSGLPSDRFSAERTGGSVSTLTIQRTQQEDSAVYLCASSSRTLSTDTQYFGPGTRLTVL.

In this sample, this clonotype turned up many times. The CDR3 DNA sequence: TGTGCCAGCAGCTCTCTCCCGGGACAGGGGGCGCGGGGCACTGAAGCTTTCTTT. It codes for CASSSLPGQGARGTEAFF. The rearrangement joins TRBV11-3 to TRBJ1-1; 12 bases are shared with TRBD1. J lost 4 bases, V lost 4 bases, and 13 bases had no gene match. The CDR3 covers 18 residues. Germline values: CDR1 SGHNT, CDR2 YENEEA.

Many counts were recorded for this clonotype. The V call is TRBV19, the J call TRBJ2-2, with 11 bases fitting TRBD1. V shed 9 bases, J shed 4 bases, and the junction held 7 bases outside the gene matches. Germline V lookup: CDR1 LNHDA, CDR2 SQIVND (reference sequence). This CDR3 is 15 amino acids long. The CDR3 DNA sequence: TGTGCCAGCAGTTCCGGGACAGGGGGCACCGGGGAGCTGTTTTTT. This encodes CASSSGTGGTGELFF.

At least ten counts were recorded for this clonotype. The CDR3 DNA reads as TGTGCCAGCAGTGCACAGGGGGAAGAGACCCAGTACTTC. It is translated as CASSAQGEETQYF. The chain employs TRBV28 and TRBJ2-5; TRBD1 matches 8 bases. This CDR3 has 13 residues. From germline, CDR1 is MDHEN and CDR2 SYDVKM. The V gene end was trimmed by 5 bases and the J gene end by 3 bases; junction bases not matched to a gene: 2. Combining the CDR3 with reference TRBV28 and TRBJ2-5 gives the whole variable domain DVKVTQSSRYLVKRTGEKVFLECVQDMDHENMFWYRQDPGLGLRLIYFSYDVKMKEKGDIPEGYSVSREKKERFSLILESASTNQTSMYLCASSAQGEETQYFGPGTRLLVL.

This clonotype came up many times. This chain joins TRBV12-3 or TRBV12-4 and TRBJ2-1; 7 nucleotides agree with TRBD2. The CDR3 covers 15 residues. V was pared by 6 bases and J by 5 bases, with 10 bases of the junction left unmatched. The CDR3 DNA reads TGTGCCAGCAGAGAAGCGGCGGGAGCCAACAATGAGCAGTTCTTC. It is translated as CASREAAGANNEQFF.

The CDR3 nucleotides read TGTGCCAGCAGTGCCGCTAGCGGGAGGGCCCGGCAAGAGACCCAGTACTTC. Amino acids: CASSAASGRARQETQYF. The genes are TRBV2 and TRBJ2-5; 12 nucleotides line up with TRBD2. The CDR3 sequence is 17 residues long. The germline gives CDR1 SNHLY, CDR2 FYNNEI. The V segment lost 4 bases and the J segment 2 bases; nucleotides outside the gene matches: 8.

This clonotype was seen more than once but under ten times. The CDR3 DNA reads as TGTGCCAGCAGCTTGGCCCCTAAAGGGGAGCTGTTTTTT. It yields the protein CASSLAPKGELFF. The rearrangement joins TRBV5-4 to TRBJ2-2; no clear D gene. The CDR3 has 13 amino acids. Germline CDR1 SGHNT, CDR2 YYREEE (reference sequence). V lost 0 bases and J 8 bases, leaving 8 bases between the germline ends.

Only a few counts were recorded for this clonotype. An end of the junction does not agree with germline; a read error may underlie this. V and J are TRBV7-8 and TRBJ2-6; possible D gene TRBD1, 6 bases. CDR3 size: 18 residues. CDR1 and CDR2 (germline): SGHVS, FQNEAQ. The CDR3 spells CASSLVVPSGAGANVLTF. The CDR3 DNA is TGTGCCAGCAGCTTGGTCGTGCCGTCAGGGGCTGGGGCCAACGTCTTGACTTTC.